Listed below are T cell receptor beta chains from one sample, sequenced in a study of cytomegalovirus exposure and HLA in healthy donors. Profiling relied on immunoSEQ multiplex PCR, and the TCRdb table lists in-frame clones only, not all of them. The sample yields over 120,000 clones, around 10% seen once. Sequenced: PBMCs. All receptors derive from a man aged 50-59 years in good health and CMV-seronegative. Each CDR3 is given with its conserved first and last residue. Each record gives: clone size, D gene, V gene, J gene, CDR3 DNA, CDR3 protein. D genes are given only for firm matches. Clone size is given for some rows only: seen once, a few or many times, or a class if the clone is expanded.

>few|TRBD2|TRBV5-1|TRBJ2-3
TGCGCCAGCAGCTTGGAGTTCGTCAGGGACTACCAGGGTACGCAGTATTTT
CASSLEFVRDYQGTQYF
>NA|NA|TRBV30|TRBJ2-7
TGTGCCTGGAAACTCCTCACAGGGGGGGCCTACGAGCAGTACTTC
CAWKLLTGGAYEQYF
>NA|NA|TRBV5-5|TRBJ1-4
TGTGCCACCGGGATTACTAATGAAAAACTGTTTTTT
CATGITNEKLFF
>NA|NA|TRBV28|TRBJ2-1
TGTGCCAGTAACAGGGTCGAAGGTAGCAATGAGCAGTTCTTC
CASNRVEGSNEQFF
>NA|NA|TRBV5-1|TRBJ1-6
TGCGCCAGCAGCTTGGAGTCCAGGATCGATTCACCCCTCCACTTT
CASSLESRIDSPLHF
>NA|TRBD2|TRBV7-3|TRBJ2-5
TGTGCCAGCAGCTCCACCCCCAGCGGGAGGGCCGTGGAGACCCAGTACTTC
CASSSTPSGRAVETQYF
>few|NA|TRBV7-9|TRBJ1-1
TGTGCCAGCAGCTCCGCTCGGGCAGGGGCAGAAGCTTTCTTT
CASSSARAGAEAFF
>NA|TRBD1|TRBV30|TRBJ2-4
TGTGCCTTAAACTCCGGGACAGTAATAGCCAAAAACATTCAGTACTTC
CALNSGTVIAKNIQYF
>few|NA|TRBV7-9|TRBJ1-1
TGTGCCAGCAGCTCACCCAAGGGAGGGGGGAACACTGAAGCTTTCTTT
CASSSPKGGGNTEAFF
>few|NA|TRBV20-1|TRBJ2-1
TGCAGTGCTAGGACAGACAATGAGCAGTTCTTC
CSARTDNEQFF
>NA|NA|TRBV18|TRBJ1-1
TGTGCCAGCTCACCTCGACAGGAAACCACTGAAGCTTTCTTT
CASSPRQETTEAFF
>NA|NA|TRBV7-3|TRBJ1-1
TGTGCCAGCAGCCTACAGGGCCCGAACACTGAAGCTTTCTTT
CASSLQGPNTEAFF
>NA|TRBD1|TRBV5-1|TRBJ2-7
TGCGCCAGCAGCTTGACCGGCGGACAGGGCTCCTACGAGCAGTACTTC
CASSLTGGQGSYEQYF
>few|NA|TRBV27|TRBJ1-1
TGTGCCAGCAGCCCTACGGGGGGCCCTCGGAGGAACACTGAAGCTTTCTTT
CASSPTGGPRRNTEAFF